These T cell receptor beta chains were read from a single sample in a study of cytomegalovirus exposure and HLA in healthy donors. The protocol was immunoSEQ multiplex PCR, while the TCRdb copy is restricted to in-frame clones and leaves out a portion. The sample holds approximately 170,000 clones, just over 75% seen once. The specimen was PBMCs. These receptors all stem from a woman aged 35 to 49 in good health and CMV-seronegative. The CDR3 runs from the conserved cysteine through the conserved F or W. Fields, in order: J gene, V gene, D gene, clone size, CDR3 length, CDR3 DNA, CDR3 protein. D genes are given only for firm matches. Not every row has a clone size; where given, it reads once, few, many or a size class.

TRBJ1-1,TRBV12-5,.,.,16,TGTGCTACCCTTTCCCTGGCAGGGTTTGAGAACACTGAAGCTTTCTTT,CATLSLAGFENTEAFF
TRBJ2-7,TRBV18,TRBD2,.,16,TGTGCCAGCTCACCAGGGGCGGGAAGCGGGAGAGGCGAGCAGTACTTC,CASSPGAGSGRGEQYF
TRBJ2-1,TRBV28,.,.,14,TGTGCCAGCAGTTTGGGACTCCCCTACAATGAGCAGTTCTTC,CASSLGLPYNEQFF
TRBJ1-2,TRBV6-5,TRBD1,.,14,TGTGCCAGCAGTACGGGACAGGGGAGGAAGGGCTACACCTTC,CASSTGQGRKGYTF
TRBJ2-2,TRBV7-3,.,.,16,TGTGCCAGCAGCTTACCTGGGAGTAGCGGTTCCGGGGAGCTGTTTTTT,CASSLPGSSGSGELFF
TRBJ2-7,TRBV6-5,TRBD2,once,15,TGTGCCAGCAGCCCCACTAGCGGGTCCTCCTACGAGCAGTACTTC,CASSPTSGSSYEQYF
TRBJ1-1,TRBV6-6,.,.,13,TGTGCCAGCAGCCCCGACAGACCTATCGAAGCTTTCTTT,CASSPDRPIEAFF
TRBJ1-1,TRBV9,.,once,16,TGTGCCAGCAGCGTAGGGCCGGCTCGGGGAAGGACTGAAGCTTTCTTT,CASSVGPARGRTEAFF
TRBJ1-1,TRBV18,TRBD1,.,16,TGTGCCAGCTCAGGCACAGGGGGCCTTCTGAACACTGAAGCTTTCTTT,CASSGTGGLLNTEAFF
TRBJ1-5,TRBV18,TRBD1,few,16,TGTGCCAGCTCTCGGGACAGCTTCAATAGCAATCAGCCCCAGCATTTT,CASSRDSFNSNQPQHF
TRBJ1-1,TRBV6-5,.,.,13,TGTGCCAGCTTTCGCCCGGGAAATACTGAAGCTTTCTTT,CASFRPGNTEAFF
TRBJ2-7,TRBV30,TRBD1,.,11,TGTGCCTGGCGGGACAGCTACGAGCAGTACTTC,CAWRDSYEQYF
TRBJ1-2,TRBV29-1,TRBD1,.,14,TGCAGCGTTGAAGTCCGGGACAGGGCCTATGGCTACACCTTC,CSVEVRDRAYGYTF
TRBJ1-1,TRBV18,TRBD1,.,16,TGTGCCAGCTCACTCCGACAGGGAGGCGAGAACACTGAAGCTTTCTTT,CASSLRQGGENTEAFF
TRBJ2-5,TRBV2,TRBD1,.,14,TGTGCCAGCAGCGTTGAACAGGGGGAAGAGACCCAGTACTTC,CASSVEQGEETQYF
TRBJ1-2,TRBV18,.,.,13,TGTGCCAGCTCACCGGAGGACAGTTATGGCTACACCTTC,CASSPEDSYGYTF
TRBJ2-7,TRBV7-6,TRBD2,once,15,TGTGCCAGCAGCCCCGGACTAGCGGGAGATTTCGAGCAGTACTTC,CASSPGLAGDFEQYF
TRBJ2-3,TRBV5-1,TRBD2,few,16,TGCGCCAGCAGCTCCGGACTAGCGGGAGACTCAGATACGCAGTATTTT,CASSSGLAGDSDTQYF
TRBJ1-4,TRBV7-9,.,.,14,TGTGCCAGCCAGACCCACGGGGGTAATGAAAAACTGTTTTTT,CASQTHGGNEKLFF
TRBJ1-2,TRBV19,.,.,12,TGTGCCAGCAATCCGGGGTCCTATGGCTACACCTTC,CASNPGSYGYTF
TRBJ1-2,TRBV28,.,.,13,TGTGCCAGCAGTTTATCTAAATTCAAAGGCTACACCTTC,CASSLSKFKGYTF
TRBJ2-2,TRBV2,TRBD2,.,15,TGTGCCAGCAGATTCGAGGGGAGGGGCACCGGGGAGCTGTTTTTT,CASRFEGRGTGELFF
TRBJ2-7,TRBV28,TRBD1,.,13,TGTGCCAGCAGCCCGGGACAGGGCTACGAGCAGTACTTC,CASSPGQGYEQYF
TRBJ2-1,TRBV5-1,.,.,15,TGCGCCAGCAGCCCCGATCCGAGCGGGTACAATGAGCAGTTCTTC,CASSPDPSGYNEQFF
TRBJ2-5,TRBV2,TRBD2,.,15,TGTGCCAGCAGTGCGCGGACTAGCGGCCAGGCGCAGGAATACTTC,CASSARTSGQAQEYF
TRBJ1-4,TRBV7-2,.,.,14,TGTGCCAGCAGCCTCAAGACAGCTAATGAAAAACTGTTTTTT,CASSLKTANEKLFF
TRBJ1-5,TRBV27,.,.,15,TGTGCCAGCAGTTTGGAGGGTAGGGAAAATCAGCCCCAGCATTTT,CASSLEGRENQPQHF
TRBJ1-2,TRBV2,.,.,14,TGTGCCAGCAGTGTGAGGACATTAATGTATGGCTACACCTTC,CASSVRTLMYGYTF
TRBJ2-7,TRBV19,.,.,12,TGTGCCAGTGGAGACAGATCCTACGAGCAGTACTTC,CASGDRSYEQYF
TRBJ2-2,TRBV7-2,.,.,15,TGTGCCAGCAGCAACAGGAGAGCGAACACCGGGGAGCTGTTTTTT,CASSNRRANTGELFF
TRBJ1-4,TRBV7-9,.,few,17,TGTGCCAGCAGCTTAGTACGCAGGGGAATGGGTAATGAAAAACTGTTTTTT,CASSLVRRGMGNEKLFF
TRBJ1-1,TRBV6-1,.,few,14,TGTGCCAGCAGTGGGGCCTTAATGAACACTGAAGCTTTCTTT,CASSGALMNTEAFF
TRBJ1-2,TRBV14,TRBD1,.,18,TGTGCCAGCAGCCAAGATCCGACCGGGACAGGGGGATCGGAGGGCTACACCTTC,CASSQDPTGTGGSEGYTF
TRBJ2-3,TRBV7-9,.,.,14,TGTGCCAGCAGCCAAAGACAAGGGGAAGATACGCAGTATTTT,CASSQRQGEDTQYF
TRBJ2-7,TRBV6-5,.,.,14,TGTGCCAGCAGTTACTCGATGCTAGGGGACGAGCAGTACTTC,CASSYSMLGDEQYF
TRBJ2-1,TRBV10-3,TRBD2,once,16,TGTGCCATCAGGTCCCTGGGGAGCGGGAGAGGTGGTGAGCAGTTCTTC,CAIRSLGSGRGGEQFF
TRBJ1-4,TRBV5-1,.,.,14,TGCGCCAGCAGAGTTGAACTGCCTGCTGAAAAACTGTTTTTT,CASRVELPAEKLFF
TRBJ1-2,TRBV14,.,.,15,TGTGCCAGCAGCCAAGTGCACGGGGCTAACTATGGCTACACCTTC,CASSQVHGANYGYTF
TRBJ2-2,TRBV7-7,TRBD2,.,15,TGTGCTAGCAGCCCCCGACTAGCGGGAGACGGGGAGCTGTTTTTT,CASSPRLAGDGELFF
TRBJ2-1,TRBV6-8,.,.,11,TGTGCCAGGGACAGCTACAATGAGCAGTTCTTC,CARDSYNEQFF
TRBJ2-1,TRBV5-1,.,.,15,TGCGCCAGCAGCCCAGGGGGGACCTATGGCAATGAGCAGTTCTTC,CASSPGGTYGNEQFF
TRBJ2-2,TRBV30,.,once,15,TGTGCCTGGAGTCGGGGTATAGGGAACACCGGGGAGCTGTTTTTT,CAWSRGIGNTGELFF
TRBJ2-7,TRBV28,TRBD2,once,14,TGTGCCAGCAGCGACACTAGCGGGATCAACGAGCAGTACTTC,CASSDTSGINEQYF
TRBJ1-1,TRBV29-1,.,.,14,TGCAGCGTTGGATTGGGGAGCATGAACACTGAAGCTTTCTTT,CSVGLGSMNTEAFF
TRBJ2-1,TRBV27,TRBD1,.,18,TGTGCCAGCAGTTTATTGGGGTATAGTACAACTCTAGGGGGCACGCAGTTCTTC,CASSLLGYSTTLGGTQFF
TRBJ2-3,TRBV6-5,.,.,11,TGTGCCAGCAGAACATCAGATACGCAGTATTTT,CASRTSDTQYF
TRBJ2-7,TRBV5-1,TRBD1,.,14,TGCGCCAGCAGAATGGACAGGGACTCCTACGAGCAGTACTTC,CASRMDRDSYEQYF
TRBJ2-7,TRBV5-4,.,.,15,TGTGCCAGCAGCCCCCGGGGAACCCCTTACTACGAGCAGTACTTC,CASSPRGTPYYEQYF
TRBJ1-3,TRBV28,TRBD1,.,15,TGTGCCAGCAGTTTATCAGGGGGCGCCGGAAACACCATATATTTT,CASSLSGGAGNTIYF
TRBJ2-1,TRBV9,TRBD1,.,15,TGTGCCAGCAGCCCTGGACAGGGGGGCCTCAATGAGCAGTTCTTC,CASSPGQGGLNEQFF
TRBJ2-5,TRBV2,TRBD1,.,15,TGTGCCAGCAGCCCCGGGACAGGGATCCAAGAGACCCAGTACTTC,CASSPGTGIQETQYF
TRBJ2-7,TRBV11-3,.,.,15,TGTGCCAGCAGCTTAAGGGGTCCCAGCTCCTACGAGCAGTACTTC,CASSLRGPSSYEQYF
TRBJ2-7,TRBV30,.,.,13,TGTGCCTGGAGTGTACAAGTATTCGACGAGCAGTACTTC,CAWSVQVFDEQYF